This is a list of T cell receptor beta chains from one sample in a study of blood T cell repertoires in COVID-19. The protocol was immunoSEQ multiplex PCR, while the TCRdb copy is restricted to in-frame clones and leaves out a portion. The sample has 70,000 to 95,000 clones, around 92% seen once. Sequencing input: peripheral blood. Receptors were obtained from an older woman with active COVID-19. Each CDR3 is given with its conserved first and last residue. Each record gives: CDR3 DNA, CDR3 protein, clone size, V gene, D gene, J gene. D genes are given only for firm matches. Not all rows give a size; the values are once, few, many and, for expanded clones, a class.

TGTGCCATCAGTACAACACCCGGCGGGAACACCGGGGAGCTGTTTTTT | CAISTTPGGNTGELFF | NA | TRBV10-3 | NA | TRBJ2-2
TGTGCCTGGAGTAGGGGAAGGGCAGGCACAGATACGCAGTATTTT | CAWSRGRAGTDTQYF | once | TRBV30 | NA | TRBJ2-3
TGTGCCACCAGCCCACGACGGGGCAATCAGCCCCAGCATTTT | CATSPRRGNQPQHF | NA | TRBV15 | NA | TRBJ1-5
TGTGCCAGCAGTGACCGGTATGCCGGGGAGCTGTTTTTT | CASSDRYAGELFF | once | TRBV6-4 | NA | TRBJ2-2
TGTGCCAGCAGCTTAACTGGGCAGTCGAACACCGGGGAGCTGTTTTTT | CASSLTGQSNTGELFF | NA | TRBV5-4 | NA | TRBJ2-2
TGTGCCAGCTCACCATTTACCAGCGGGCTAGCGGGAACGGGCACAGATACGCAGTATTTT | CASSPFTSGLAGTGTDTQYF | NA | TRBV18 | TRBD2 | TRBJ2-3
TGTGCCAGCAGTTTATCCTCCCGGGGAGTTAAAGGCTACACCTTC | CASSLSSRGVKGYTF | NA | TRBV28 | NA | TRBJ1-2
TGTGCCAGCAGCCAAGGGACAAGGTACAATGAGCAGTTCTTC | CASSQGTRYNEQFF | NA | TRBV3-1/TRBV3-2 | NA | TRBJ2-1
TGTGCCAGCAGCTTAGAGGCGGGAGGGCGAGAGACCCAGTACTTC | CASSLEAGGRETQYF | once | TRBV7-6 | TRBD2 | TRBJ2-5
TGTGCCAGCAGCTTAGCGTCACAGGGGCTTTCACCCCTCCACTTT | CASSLASQGLSPLHF | NA | TRBV11-2 | TRBD1 | TRBJ1-6
TGTGCCAGCAGCGGACAGGACTTCTCCTACGAGCAGTACTTC | CASSGQDFSYEQYF | NA | TRBV6-5 | TRBD1 | TRBJ2-7
TGCGCCAGCAGCCAGGGGACAGGAGGAGAAAAACTGTTTTTT | CASSQGTGGEKLFF | NA | TRBV4-1 | TRBD1 | TRBJ1-4
TGTGCCAGCAGTTTAGTTCAGGGTAATGAGCAATTCTTC | CASSLVQGNEQFF | NA | TRBV12-3/TRBV12-4 | NA | TRBJ2-1
TGTGCCAGCAGCTACGACAAGAACACTGAAGCTTTCTTT | CASSYDKNTEAFF | NA | TRBV5-4 | NA | TRBJ1-1
TGCAGCTCCCGGTCAGGGGGAGGTAACACCGGGGAGCTGTTTTTT | CSSRSGGGNTGELFF | once | TRBV29-1 | NA | TRBJ2-2